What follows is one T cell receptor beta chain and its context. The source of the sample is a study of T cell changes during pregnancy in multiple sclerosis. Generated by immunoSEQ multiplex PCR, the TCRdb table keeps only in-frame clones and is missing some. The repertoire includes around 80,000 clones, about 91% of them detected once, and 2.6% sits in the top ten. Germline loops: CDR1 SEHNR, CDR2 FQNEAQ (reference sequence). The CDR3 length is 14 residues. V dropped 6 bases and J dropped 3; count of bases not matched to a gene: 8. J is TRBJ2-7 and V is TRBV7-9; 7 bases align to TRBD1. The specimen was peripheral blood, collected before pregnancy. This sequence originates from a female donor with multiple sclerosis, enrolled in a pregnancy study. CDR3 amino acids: CASSPEDRDYEQYF. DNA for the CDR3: TGTGCCAGCAGTCCGGAAGACAGGGACTACGAGCAGTACTTC. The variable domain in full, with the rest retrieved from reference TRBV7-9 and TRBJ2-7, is DTGVSQNPRHKITKRGQNVTFRCDPISEHNRLYWYRQTLGQGPEFLTYFQNEAQLEKSRLLSDRFSAERPKGSFSTLEIQRTEQGDSAMYLCASSPEDRDYEQYFGPGTRLTVT.